This is a list of T cell receptor beta chains from one sample in a study of T cell responses to AZD1222 COVID-19 vaccine. Produced via immunoSEQ multiplex PCR; TCRdb's table is partial and in-frame only. The sample includes approximately 180,000 clones, about 87% of them seen just once. This sample comprised peripheral blood, obtained on day 0 of AZD1222 vaccination. All receptors come from an adult in good health. Each CDR3 is given with its conserved first and last residue. Fields, in order: clone size, V gene, D gene, J gene, CDR3 DNA, CDR3 protein. The D gene is left open where the match is weak. Expanded clones get a size class; other rows say once, few or many, or leave the size out.

clone_size: -
v_call: TRBV19
d_call: -
j_call: TRBJ1-2
cdr3_nt: TGTGCCAGCACTTCCTTGCAGGGGAACTATGGCTACACCTTC
cdr3_aa: CASTSLQGNYGYTF

clone_size: -
v_call: TRBV7-9
d_call: -
j_call: TRBJ2-1
cdr3_nt: TGTGCCAGCAGCTTAGTGGTGGGCTGGTCATACAATGAGCAGTTCTTC
cdr3_aa: CASSLVVGWSYNEQFF

clone_size: -
v_call: TRBV28
d_call: -
j_call: TRBJ2-3
cdr3_nt: TGTGCCAGCAGTTCCCAGGGGGGATGGTCGGATACGCAGTATTTT
cdr3_aa: CASSSQGGWSDTQYF

clone_size: -
v_call: TRBV28
d_call: TRBD1
j_call: TRBJ1-6
cdr3_nt: TGTGCCAGCACCCAAACGACAGGGAATTTACCACCCCTCCACTTT
cdr3_aa: CASTQTTGNLPPLHF

clone_size: -
v_call: TRBV27
d_call: TRBD2
j_call: TRBJ2-5
cdr3_nt: TGTGCCAGCAGTTTATGGGGCGGGAGAAGGTCAGGGGAGACCCAGTACTTC
cdr3_aa: CASSLWGGRRSGETQYF

clone_size: -
v_call: TRBV14
d_call: -
j_call: TRBJ1-2
cdr3_nt: TGTGCCAGCAGCCAAGAGGGCCTAAGGGAGTACTATGGCTACACCTTC
cdr3_aa: CASSQEGLREYYGYTF

clone_size: -
v_call: TRBV29-1
d_call: -
j_call: TRBJ1-2
cdr3_nt: TGCAGCGTTGAAGTTCAGGGTGGTGGCTACACCTTC
cdr3_aa: CSVEVQGGGYTF

clone_size: once
v_call: TRBV19
d_call: -
j_call: TRBJ2-1
cdr3_nt: TGTGCCAGTAGTATTATGGCAAGGAGGGGATACAATGAGCAGTTCTTC
cdr3_aa: CASSIMARRGYNEQFF

clone_size: -
v_call: TRBV12-3/TRBV12-4
d_call: -
j_call: TRBJ2-3
cdr3_nt: TGTGCCAGCAACATAGGGAGCACAGATACGCAGTATTTT
cdr3_aa: CASNIGSTDTQYF

clone_size: -
v_call: TRBV6-2/TRBV6-3
d_call: TRBD1
j_call: TRBJ2-1
cdr3_nt: TGTGCCAGCAGTTTAGGAGAACACAGGGGCCCCAATGAGCAGTTCTTC
cdr3_aa: CASSLGEHRGPNEQFF

clone_size: -
v_call: TRBV10-3
d_call: TRBD2
j_call: TRBJ2-6
cdr3_nt: TGTGCCATCAGTAAGTCTAGCGGAATAAGCTCTGGGGCCAACGTCCTGACTTTC
cdr3_aa: CAISKSSGISSGANVLTF

clone_size: -
v_call: TRBV29-1
d_call: -
j_call: TRBJ2-7
cdr3_nt: TGCAGCGTTCAAGGCACGGCCTACGAGCAGTACTTC
cdr3_aa: CSVQGTAYEQYF

clone_size: -
v_call: TRBV6-2/TRBV6-3
d_call: -
j_call: TRBJ2-2
cdr3_nt: TGTGCCAGCAGTCAATTGGGTGACACGGCCTGGGACACCGGGGAGCTGTTTTTT
cdr3_aa: CASSQLGDTAWDTGELFF

clone_size: -
v_call: TRBV19
d_call: -
j_call: TRBJ1-1
cdr3_nt: TGTGCCAGTAGTCCCGACAATTCTTTCAAAGCTTTCTTT
cdr3_aa: CASSPDNSFKAFF

clone_size: -
v_call: TRBV28
d_call: -
j_call: TRBJ2-4
cdr3_nt: TGTGCCAGCACGGAACTAGCCAAAAACATTCAGTACTTC
cdr3_aa: CASTELAKNIQYF

clone_size: few
v_call: TRBV19
d_call: -
j_call: TRBJ2-5
cdr3_nt: TGTGCCAGTTCTCGCGCAGGGGGGAGGGAAGAGACCCAGTACTTC
cdr3_aa: CASSRAGGREETQYF

clone_size: -
v_call: TRBV19
d_call: -
j_call: TRBJ1-5
cdr3_nt: TGTGCCAGTAGTTTCCCCTGGGGTGGAGGGCCCCAGCATTTT
cdr3_aa: CASSFPWGGGPQHF

clone_size: -
v_call: TRBV6-5
d_call: -
j_call: TRBJ1-2
cdr3_nt: TGTGCCAGCAGTTACTACGCATTCCGGGACGGCTATGGCTACACCTTC
cdr3_aa: CASSYYAFRDGYGYTF

clone_size: -
v_call: TRBV5-1
d_call: TRBD1
j_call: TRBJ1-2
cdr3_nt: TGCGCCAGCAGCTTGGGAGACAGGGCTGGCTACACCTTC
cdr3_aa: CASSLGDRAGYTF

clone_size: once
v_call: TRBV6-5
d_call: TRBD1
j_call: TRBJ1-5
cdr3_nt: TGTGCCAGCAGGCCAACAGGGGTAAATCAGCCCCAGCATTTT
cdr3_aa: CASRPTGVNQPQHF

clone_size: -
v_call: TRBV30
d_call: -
j_call: TRBJ1-6
cdr3_nt: TGTGCCTGGAGTGGGTTTGGACCCCTCCACTTT
cdr3_aa: CAWSGFGPLHF

clone_size: -
v_call: TRBV27
d_call: -
j_call: TRBJ1-2
cdr3_nt: TGTGCCAGCGGACAGTCGGTCTTACTGAAGAACTATGGCTACACCTTC
cdr3_aa: CASGQSVLLKNYGYTF

clone_size: -
v_call: TRBV4-1
d_call: -
j_call: TRBJ1-5
cdr3_nt: TGCGCCAGCAGCCAAGAAGAGTATAGCAATCAGCCCCAGCATTTT
cdr3_aa: CASSQEEYSNQPQHF

clone_size: -
v_call: TRBV24-1
d_call: -
j_call: TRBJ1-2
cdr3_nt: TGTGCCACCAGTGATTCACAGGGAGGTGGCTATGGCTACACCTTC
cdr3_aa: CATSDSQGGGYGYTF

clone_size: few
v_call: TRBV6-1
d_call: -
j_call: TRBJ1-5
cdr3_nt: TGTGCCAGCAGTGAACCTGGGATTAGCAATCAGCCCCAGCATTTT
cdr3_aa: CASSEPGISNQPQHF

clone_size: -
v_call: TRBV30
d_call: -
j_call: TRBJ1-5
cdr3_nt: TGTGCCTGGAGTACTTCTCCCGACAGGCCGAGTGAGCCCCAGCATTTT
cdr3_aa: CAWSTSPDRPSEPQHF

clone_size: -
v_call: TRBV19
d_call: TRBD1
j_call: TRBJ1-1
cdr3_nt: TGTGCCAGTAGTTATCGGACAGGGGGCCCACAAAAGGCTGAAGCTTTCTTT
cdr3_aa: CASSYRTGGPQKAEAFF

clone_size: -
v_call: TRBV6-2/TRBV6-3
d_call: -
j_call: TRBJ1-1
cdr3_nt: TGTGCCAGCAGTCAACCTAAGGGATCCGGGGCTTTCTTT
cdr3_aa: CASSQPKGSGAFF

clone_size: once
v_call: TRBV30
d_call: -
j_call: TRBJ1-6
cdr3_nt: TGTGCCTGGAGTGTACACAGTGTTAATTCACCCCTCCACTTT
cdr3_aa: CAWSVHSVNSPLHF

clone_size: -
v_call: TRBV6-4
d_call: TRBD1
j_call: TRBJ1-4
cdr3_nt: TGTGCCAGCAGTCCCCTAGGACAGGGCAATGAAAAACTGTTTTTT
cdr3_aa: CASSPLGQGNEKLFF

clone_size: -
v_call: TRBV6-2/TRBV6-3
d_call: -
j_call: TRBJ2-3
cdr3_nt: TGTGCCAGCAGTTGGGTCGACTCTACGCAGTATTTT
cdr3_aa: CASSWVDSTQYF

clone_size: -
v_call: TRBV3-1/TRBV3-2
d_call: -
j_call: TRBJ2-7
cdr3_nt: TGTGCCAGCAGCCAAGACAGAGTCTACGAGCAGTACTTC
cdr3_aa: CASSQDRVYEQYF

clone_size: -
v_call: TRBV3-1/TRBV3-2
d_call: -
j_call: TRBJ1-2
cdr3_nt: TGTGCCAGCAGCCGGGACGGAGTCTATGGCTACACCTTC
cdr3_aa: CASSRDGVYGYTF

clone_size: -
v_call: TRBV7-6
d_call: -
j_call: TRBJ1-6
cdr3_nt: TGTGCCAGCAGCCCGAGACCGTCTGGGGCGTCGGCCTCCTATAATTCACCCCTCCACTTT
cdr3_aa: CASSPRPSGASASYNSPLHF

clone_size: -
v_call: TRBV28
d_call: TRBD2
j_call: TRBJ2-1
cdr3_nt: TGTGCCAGCAGAACGACTAGCGGGGCGTCCTACAATGAGCAGTTCTTC
cdr3_aa: CASRTTSGASYNEQFF

clone_size: -
v_call: TRBV5-4
d_call: -
j_call: TRBJ2-3
cdr3_nt: TGTGCCAGCAGCTTAAGGGGTAATTTTGGCACAGATACGCAGTATTTT
cdr3_aa: CASSLRGNFGTDTQYF

clone_size: -
v_call: TRBV5-1
d_call: TRBD1
j_call: TRBJ2-7
cdr3_nt: TGCGCCAGCAGCTTGCAGCAGGGGGTCGGTGAGCAGTACTTC
cdr3_aa: CASSLQQGVGEQYF

clone_size: -
v_call: TRBV6-6
d_call: -
j_call: TRBJ2-5
cdr3_nt: TGTGCCAGCTCAACTCGGGGGTATGGGGAGACCCAGTACTTC
cdr3_aa: CASSTRGYGETQYF

clone_size: -
v_call: TRBV11-2
d_call: -
j_call: TRBJ1-2
cdr3_nt: TGTGCCAGCAGCTTAGATCGAGGGATCGGCTATGGCTACACCTTC
cdr3_aa: CASSLDRGIGYGYTF

clone_size: -
v_call: TRBV5-1
d_call: TRBD1
j_call: TRBJ2-1
cdr3_nt: TGCGCCAGCGAAACAGGGGCCCAAGGAAGTAATGAGCAGTTCTTC
cdr3_aa: CASETGAQGSNEQFF

clone_size: -
v_call: TRBV6-5
d_call: -
j_call: TRBJ2-6
cdr3_nt: TGTGCCAGCACCCGCTCTGGGGCCAACGTCCTGACTTTC
cdr3_aa: CASTRSGANVLTF

clone_size: -
v_call: TRBV19
d_call: -
j_call: TRBJ1-2
cdr3_nt: TGTGCCAGTAGTTTTTGGACAGTTTCTAACTATGGCTACACCTTC
cdr3_aa: CASSFWTVSNYGYTF